This T cell receptor beta chain was retrieved from a study of Graves' ophthalmopathy and Graves' hyperthyroidism. Study-wide points: Separation of ophthalmopathy from stable hyperthyroidism was achieved by a 13-signature model, at around 89% sensitivity and roughly 77% specificity.

Researchers took RNA transcripts and amplified TCR beta CDR3 regions from them. Second-round multiplex PCR came after a first-round RT-PCR that employed HTBI primers. TCRdb re-derived calls from the multiplex PCR reads in MiXCR, one entry per CDR3 protein. The sample holds 230,000 or so distinct CDR3 sequences; around 42% are singletons and the top ten take over 40%. As the starting material, roughly 9.7 ml of fresh peripheral blood yielded the PBMCs. This clonotype appeared many times. Its antigen is undetermined. Germline V gene sequence: CDR1 ENHRY, CDR2 SYGVKD. V was clipped by 0 bases and J by 11 bases; unmatched bases: 8. The CDR3 has 14 amino acids.

This clonotype was obtained from an adult man with Graves' ophthalmopathy. The chain couples TRBV10-3 to TRBJ1-1; TRBD1 aligns across 8 bases. The sequencing sample was made of peripheral blood. The CDR3 DNA follows: TGTGCCATCAGTGAGTCGGGGACAGGAATGGGTGCTTTCTTT. Protein product: CAISESGTGMGAFF.